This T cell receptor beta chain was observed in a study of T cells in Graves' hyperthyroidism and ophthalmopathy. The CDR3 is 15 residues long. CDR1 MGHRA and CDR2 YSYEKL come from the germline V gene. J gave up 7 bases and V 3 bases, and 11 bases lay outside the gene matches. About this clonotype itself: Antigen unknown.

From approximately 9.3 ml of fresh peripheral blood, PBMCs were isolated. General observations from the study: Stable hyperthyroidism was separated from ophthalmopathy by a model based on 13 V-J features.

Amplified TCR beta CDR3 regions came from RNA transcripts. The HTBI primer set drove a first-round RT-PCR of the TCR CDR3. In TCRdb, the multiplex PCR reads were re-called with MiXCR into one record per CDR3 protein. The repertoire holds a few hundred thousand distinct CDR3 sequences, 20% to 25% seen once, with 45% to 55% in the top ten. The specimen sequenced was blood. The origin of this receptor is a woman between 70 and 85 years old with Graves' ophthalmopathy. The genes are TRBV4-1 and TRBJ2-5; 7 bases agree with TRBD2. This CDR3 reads CASSQSTSAAGTQYF. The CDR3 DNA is TGCGCCAGCAGCCAGTCTACTAGCGCGGCCGGGACCCAGTACTTC.